This T cell receptor beta chain appears in the sequencing data of a study of breast tumors, draining lymph nodes, adjacent tissues (dated by TCRdb to the mid-2010s). Concerning the study at large: The study compared TCR beta repertoires across tumor, adjacent nontumor tissue and axillary lymph nodes from breast cancer patients. The study was designed to assess the relationships and possible T-cell exchange between tumor, surrounding tissue and draining lymph node repertoires in human breast cancer. Findings and caveats that apply to the study as a whole: The study presented the conclusion that tumor T cells originate in lymph nodes as consistent with a hypothesis, not as something directly demonstrated. Tumor T-cell repertoires showed less diversity than lymph node repertoires and more diversity than nontumor tissue repertoires, and tumor T-cell repertoires showed preferential V and J gene usage. A scenario in which most tumor T cells derive from the lymph node and then expand within tumor tissue was judged to be consistent with the data. Tumor and nontumor tissue repertoires were significantly more similar in luminal-like than in basal-like breast cancer.

A few counts support this clonotype. Its recognized antigen is unknown. Base qualities were left out, and no much larger clone turns up one base away. Per the germline V gene (reference sequence), SGHNT is the CDR1 and YYREEE is the CDR2. V is reduced by 0 bases and J by 0 bases, leaving a spacing of 11 bases between them. From the cysteine through the phenylalanine, the CDR3 covers 16 amino acids. The entry retains the CDR3 DNA only, 48 bases that are in frame from base 1. For sequencing, an Illumina HiSeq 2000 was employed. Multiplex PCR amplification was used to generate the TCR beta chain libraries. High-throughput sequencing was used to analyze the amplified TCR beta chain products. TCRdb reworked the public reads: Q25 trimming with fastp, MiXCR clone assembly, productive beta chains retained. Records with the same CDR3 protein are collapsed into one entry carrying the most frequent genes and DNA. The table for this sample lists some 100,000 distinct CDR3 sequences; around 21% of them were counted only once. Roughly 1.2% of the sample comes from the top ten.

Lymph node samples were obtained from the axillary draining lymph nodes of breast cancer patients. The sequenced sample was axillary lymph node tissue. This receptor was obtained from a female donor with breast cancer. Some clones in this sample may be carry-over from other donors' samples. Recombination joined TRBV5-4 with TRBJ2-3; the D match is possibly TRBD1 or TRBD2, with 5 bases aligned in each. Here the CDR3 is given as CASSLGGSLSTDTQYF. The DNA reads as follows: TGTGCCAGCAGCTTGGGGGGGAGCCTGAGCACAGATACGCAGTATTTT. Beyond the CDR3, the reference TRBV5-4 and TRBJ2-3 genes provide the residues; the full variable domain reads: ETGVTQSPTHLIKTRGQQVTLRCSSQSGHNTVSWYQQALGQGPQFIFQYYREEENGRGNFPPRFSGLQFPNYSSELNVNALELDDSALYLCASSLGGSLSTDTQYFGPGTRLTVL.